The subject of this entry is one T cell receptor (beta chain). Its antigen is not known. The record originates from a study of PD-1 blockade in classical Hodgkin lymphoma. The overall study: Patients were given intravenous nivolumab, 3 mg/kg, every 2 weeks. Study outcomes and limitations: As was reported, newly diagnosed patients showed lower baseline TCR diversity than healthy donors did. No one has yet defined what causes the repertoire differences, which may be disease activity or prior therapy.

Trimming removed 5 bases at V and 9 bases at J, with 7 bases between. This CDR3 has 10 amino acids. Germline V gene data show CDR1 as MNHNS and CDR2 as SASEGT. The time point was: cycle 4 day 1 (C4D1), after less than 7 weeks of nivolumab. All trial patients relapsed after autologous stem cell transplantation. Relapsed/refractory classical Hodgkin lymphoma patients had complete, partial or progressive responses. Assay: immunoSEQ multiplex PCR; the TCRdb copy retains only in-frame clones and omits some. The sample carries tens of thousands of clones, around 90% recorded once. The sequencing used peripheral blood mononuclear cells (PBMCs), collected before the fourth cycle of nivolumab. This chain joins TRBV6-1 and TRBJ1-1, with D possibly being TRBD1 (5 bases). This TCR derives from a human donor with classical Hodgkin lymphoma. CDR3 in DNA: TGTGCCAGCAGTCAGGGAAAAGCTTTCTTT. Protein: CASSQGKAFF.